The source of this T cell receptor beta chain is a study of identical twins. Comments on this clonotype: Its antigen remains unidentified.

Template switching, a step in the protocol, added a universal primer site, and cDNA carried unique molecular identifiers. Using its own MiXCR run on the 5' RACE reads, TCRdb lists one record per CDR3 protein. This sample has some 1,700,000 distinct CDR3 sequences, with 25% to 35% found just once. Study results and caveats: Within beta out-of-frame sequences, the excess sharing observed between twins was weaker. Abundant beta clonotypes from cord blood bore fewer insertions; memory repertoires lacked this pattern. Invariant cells of the MAIT and iNKT types might have partly distorted the zero-insertion analyses.

Trimming took off 6 bases at V and 0 bases at J, with 18 bases between the two ends. The CDR3 is made up of 16 amino acids. Germline CDR1 reads SGHDT; CDR2 reads YYEEEE. The sequence derives from a newborn girl in good health. The sample was cord blood. The chain couples TRBV5-6 to TRBJ1-1; D ambiguous. CDR3 region: CASKDLAEVLNTEAFF. Here the CDR3 DNA reads TGTGCCAGCAAGGACTTGGCAGAGGTCTTGAACACTGAAGCTTTCTTT.